This T cell receptor (beta chain) was profiled in a study of blood T cells in healthy people across ages. General observations from the study: When one million T cells were used, diversity estimates were thought to be underestimates. Higher diversity, along with more naive CD4+ cells, distinguished long-lived donors from aged donors.

This clonotype turned up a few times. What it binds is not known. CDR1 is SQVTM, CDR2 ANQGSEA, per germline. CDR3 size: 12 residues. The V end lost 6 bases, the J end lost 7 bases, and 15 bases lay between the germline ends. Sample-barcoded 5' priming and a J-beta primer mix drove a second PCR of roughly 7 to 11 cycles. Via MiXCR, TCRdb re-called the 5' RACE reads, giving one row per CDR3 protein. The sample holds about 1.4 million distinct CDR3 sequences, roughly 60% seen once. Those donating, healthy Caucasian individuals from Russia, were aged about 6 to 95. The V gene is TRBV29-1, the J gene TRBJ1-2; D unresolved. The sequence was collected from a man between 18 and 35 years old in good health. The sequenced sample was blood. CDR3 DNA: TGCAGCGTGCTAACAGTTGAGTTTGGCTACACCTTC. This gives the protein CSVLTVEFGYTF.